The rows below give T cell receptor beta chains drawn from one sample of a study of siplizumab effects on memory and regulatory T cells. Some clones are missing from TCRdb's copy, which holds only in-frame ones; the method was immunoSEQ multiplex PCR. The sample carries about 91,000 clones, roughly 95% recorded once. The material sequenced was naive CD4+ T cells sorted from blood. The source is a human donor in good health. Both conserved end residues are part of each CDR3. Each record gives: clone size, D gene, V gene, J gene, CDR3 DNA, CDR3 protein. D genes are given only for firm matches. Only part of the rows carry a size: once, few, many, or a class if the clone is expanded.

-	TRBD1	TRBV27	TRBJ1-5	TGTGCCAGCAGGGTCCCGGGACAGGGTAAGGGAGGTCAGCCCCAGCATTTT	CASRVPGQGKGGQPQHF
-	-	TRBV7-9	TRBJ1-4	TGTGCCAGCAGCTTAGGTGAAGGGGAAAAACTGTTTTTT	CASSLGEGEKLFF
-	-	TRBV10-1	TRBJ2-1	TGCGCCAGCAGTCCTCCGGACAATTACAATGAGCAGTTCTTC	CASSPPDNYNEQFF
-	-	TRBV19	TRBJ1-1	TGTGCCAGTGTGTCGGGGCTGGGGACTGAAGCTTTCTTT	CASVSGLGTEAFF
-	-	TRBV7-9	TRBJ2-7	TGTGCCAGCAGCTTAGAGGGAGAAGGGGTTAAGCAGTACTTC	CASSLEGEGVKQYF
-	TRBD1	TRBV18	TRBJ2-7	TGTGCCAGCTCACCACCCCGGGGACAGGGCTACGAGCAGTACTTC	CASSPPRGQGYEQYF
-	-	TRBV9	TRBJ2-5	TGTGCCAGCAGCGTAGTCGTAGGAGGCCAAGAGACCCAGTACTTC	CASSVVVGGQETQYF
once	TRBD2	TRBV7-7	TRBJ2-1	TGTGCCAGCAGCCCTAGCGGGGGGGCCGGTGAGCAGTTCTTC	CASSPSGGAGEQFF
-	TRBD2	TRBV6-6	TRBJ2-7	TGTGCCAGCAGTTACGGGGGGGTTCCCTACGAGCAGTACTTC	CASSYGGVPYEQYF
-	-	TRBV6-5	TRBJ1-6	TGTGCCAGCAGTTACTCGATGGGGGATTCACCCCTCCACTTT	CASSYSMGDSPLHF
-	-	TRBV15	TRBJ2-3	TGTGCCACCAGCAGAGATGGGGGGGCCAACACAGATACGCAGTATTTT	CATSRDGGANTDTQYF
-	-	TRBV5-1	TRBJ2-2	TGCGCCAGCAGCTCCGCGGAGACCGGGGAGCTGTTTTTT	CASSSAETGELFF
-	TRBD1	TRBV7-2	TRBJ1-2	TGTGCCAGCAGCTCCGACAGGGGGGAGAATAGGTATGGCTACACCTTC	CASSSDRGENRYGYTF
-	-	TRBV4-3	TRBJ1-6	TGCGCCAGCAGCCAAGATCTACCGAAAAATTCACCCCTCCACTTT	CASSQDLPKNSPLHF
-	-	TRBV10-3	TRBJ1-2	TGTGCCATCAGTGGAGACTATGGCTACACCTTC	CAISGDYGYTF
-	-	TRBV4-1	TRBJ1-2	TGCGCCAGCAGCCAAGTGGGGGACATTCTAAGGGGCTACACCTTC	CASSQVGDILRGYTF
-	TRBD2	TRBV6-5	TRBJ2-3	TGTGCCAGCAAAGCGGGGGGGATGTATACGCAGTATTTT	CASKAGGMYTQYF
-	-	TRBV7-9	TRBJ2-5	TGTGCCAGCAGCTTAACGGGTGTGGAGACCCAGTACTTC	CASSLTGVETQYF
-	-	TRBV10-2	TRBJ2-2	TGCGCCAGCAGTGAGGGCAGGGGTCTCCCTTGGGGCGGGGAGCTGTTTTTT	CASSEGRGLPWGGELFF
-	-	TRBV5-6	TRBJ2-3	TGTGCCAGCAGCATTACGGGACAAACTAGCACAGATACGCAGTATTTT	CASSITGQTSTDTQYF
-	-	TRBV2	TRBJ2-2	TGTGCCAGCCGCCCCGGGAGGGGGCCCACCGGGGAGCTGTTTTTT	CASRPGRGPTGELFF
-	-	TRBV6-1	TRBJ1-1	TGTGCCAGCAGTGGAGGGACAATCGAGCCTGAAGCTTTCTTT	CASSGGTIEPEAFF
-	TRBD1	TRBV10-3	TRBJ2-1	TGTGCCATCAGTGAGCCCGGACAGGGTGAGCAGTTCTTC	CAISEPGQGEQFF
-	-	TRBV5-5	TRBJ1-1	TGTGCCAGCAGCTTGGACAGTGAAGCTTTCTTT	CASSLDSEAFF
-	TRBD2	TRBV10-3	TRBJ2-5	TGTGCCATCAATAACCCGGGGGGGACCCCCGGGACCCAGTACTTC	CAINNPGGTPGTQYF
-	TRBD1	TRBV6-1	TRBJ2-1	TGTGCCAGCAGTGGACAGGGGGGACTCTCCTACAATGAGCAGTTCTTC	CASSGQGGLSYNEQFF
-	TRBD2	TRBV18	TRBJ2-7	TGTGCCAGCTCACCGCCTAGCGGGGGGGCCGAGCAGTACTTC	CASSPPSGGAEQYF
-	-	TRBV29-1	TRBJ2-4	TGCAGCGTTGGGTCCCTAGCCAAAAACATTCAGTACTTC	CSVGSLAKNIQYF
once	-	TRBV19	TRBJ1-1	TGTGCCAGTAGTATTTACAGGCCGGGGATCCCTGAAGCTTTCTTT	CASSIYRPGIPEAFF
-	-	TRBV16	TRBJ2-2	TGTGCCAGCAGCCGACAGTATGCCGGGGAGCTGTTTTTT	CASSRQYAGELFF
-	TRBD2	TRBV4-2	TRBJ2-5	TGTGCCAGCAGCCTAACTAGCGGGGAAACTCAAGAGACCCAGTACTTC	CASSLTSGETQETQYF
-	-	TRBV18	TRBJ1-1	TGTGCCAGCTCGCTCTGGGCGAACACTGAAGCTTTCTTT	CASSLWANTEAFF
-	TRBD2	TRBV11-2	TRBJ2-7	TGTGCCAGCAGCTTATTTCGCGGGGGGACCTACGAGCAGTACTTC	CASSLFRGGTYEQYF
-	TRBD2	TRBV4-3	TRBJ2-5	TGCGCCAGCAGCCAAGGTTTCACTAGCGGTCAAGAGACCCAGTACTTC	CASSQGFTSGQETQYF
-	-	TRBV25-1	TRBJ2-7	TGTGCCAGCAGTGATCAGGGGACCTCCTACGAGCAGTACTTC	CASSDQGTSYEQYF
-	TRBD1	TRBV6-1	TRBJ1-4	TGTGCCAGCAGTTTTTTGACAGGGGGCCGGGAAAAACTGTTTTTT	CASSFLTGGREKLFF
-	TRBD1	TRBV27	TRBJ1-2	TGTGCCAGCAGGTCGAGCGGGACAGGGGTTTTCGGCTACACCTTC	CASRSSGTGVFGYTF
-	TRBD2	TRBV5-1	TRBJ2-3	TGCGCCAGCAGCTTGGTTAAGGGACTAGTTTCATTCACAGATACGCAGTATTTT	CASSLVKGLVSFTDTQYF
-	TRBD2	TRBV18	TRBJ2-1	TGTGCCAGCTCACCACCTCGCGGGGGCTCCTACAATGAGCAGTTCTTC	CASSPPRGGSYNEQFF
-	-	TRBV5-4	TRBJ2-1	TGTGCCAGCAGCTTGACTGGAAGCTCCTACAATGAGCAGTTCTTC	CASSLTGSSYNEQFF
-	TRBD1	TRBV5-6	TRBJ1-2	TGTGCCAGCAGGAGGGGGCAAGCTAACTATGGCTACACCTTC	CASRRGQANYGYTF
once	-	TRBV28	TRBJ1-4	TGTGCCAGCAGCCCTGGGGGGGCGCGAGAAAAACTGTTTTTT	CASSPGGAREKLFF
-	TRBD1	TRBV28	TRBJ1-4	TGTGCCAGCAGATTGGGACAGGGGGGCGAAAAACTGTTTTTT	CASRLGQGGEKLFF
-	-	TRBV7-8	TRBJ1-6	TGTGCCAGCAGCCAAGGGCCAGGGAGGTCCTATAATTCACCCCTCCACTTT	CASSQGPGRSYNSPLHF
-	TRBD1	TRBV7-8	TRBJ1-5	TGTGCCAGCAGCTTGGTCGGACAGGGACGGCAGCCCCAGCATTTT	CASSLVGQGRQPQHF
-	TRBD1	TRBV6-5	TRBJ1-2	TGTGCCAGCAGCTGGGACAGGGGAGTTCGTGGCTACACCTTC	CASSWDRGVRGYTF
-	-	TRBV30	TRBJ1-6	TGTGCCTGGAGTGAGCCTAGCTCCTATAATTCACCCCTCCACTTT	CAWSEPSSYNSPLHF
-	TRBD2	TRBV9	TRBJ2-5	TGTGCCAGCAGCGTAGGTCTAGCGGGGGTCGGAGAGACCCAGTACTTC	CASSVGLAGVGETQYF
-	-	TRBV5-1	TRBJ1-2	TGCGCCAGCAGCTTGGCCACTTCGGGGGACGGCTACACCTTC	CASSLATSGDGYTF
-	TRBD1	TRBV27	TRBJ2-7	TGTGCCAGCAGTTCCACCGGACAGGGGCGCGCCCACGAGCAGTACTTC	CASSSTGQGRAHEQYF
-	TRBD1	TRBV28	TRBJ1-3	TGTGCCAGCAGTCCAGGACAGGTTGGCCACACCATATATTTT	CASSPGQVGHTIYF
-	TRBD1	TRBV7-7	TRBJ2-3	TGTGCCAGCAGCGTCGGACAGGGCTCAGATACGCAGTATTTT	CASSVGQGSDTQYF
once	-	TRBV2	TRBJ2-3	-	CASILGQGETDTQYF
-	TRBD1	TRBV5-1	TRBJ2-3	TGCGCCAGCAGCCCGGGACAGCTCACAGATACGCAGTATTTT	CASSPGQLTDTQYF
-	-	TRBV28	TRBJ2-7	TGTGCCAGCAGTTTCCCGCGGGAATACGAGCAGTACTTC	CASSFPREYEQYF
-	TRBD1	TRBV27	TRBJ2-1	TGTGCCAGCAGTGGCAGGACAGGACGGACCTTGTACAATGAGCAGTTCTTC	CASSGRTGRTLYNEQFF
-	TRBD1	TRBV6-5	TRBJ2-2	TGTGCCAGCAGTATCACAGGGGACACCGGGGAGCTGTTTTTT	CASSITGDTGELFF
-	TRBD1	TRBV6-5	TRBJ2-7	TGTGCCAGCAACCGGGACAGAAGGTCCTACGAGCAGTACTTC	CASNRDRRSYEQYF
-	-	TRBV5-6	TRBJ2-7	TGTGCCAGCAACAGACAGCCTACTAGCTACGAGCAGTACTTC	CASNRQPTSYEQYF